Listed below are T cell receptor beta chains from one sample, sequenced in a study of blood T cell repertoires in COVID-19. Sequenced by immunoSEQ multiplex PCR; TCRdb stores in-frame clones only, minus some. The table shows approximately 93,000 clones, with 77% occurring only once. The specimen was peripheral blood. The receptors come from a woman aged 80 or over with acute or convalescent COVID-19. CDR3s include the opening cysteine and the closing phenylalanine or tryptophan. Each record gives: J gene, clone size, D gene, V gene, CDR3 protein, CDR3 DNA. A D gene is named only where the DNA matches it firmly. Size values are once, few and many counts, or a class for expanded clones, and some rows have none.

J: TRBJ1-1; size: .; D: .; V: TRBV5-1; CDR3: CASSLGGSSNTEAFF; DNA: TGCGCCAGCAGCTTGGGGGGCAGTTCGAACACTGAAGCTTTCTTT
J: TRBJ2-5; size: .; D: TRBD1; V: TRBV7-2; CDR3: CASSSAGGETQYF; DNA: TGTGCCAGCAGCTCCGCAGGGGGAGAGACCCAGTACTTC
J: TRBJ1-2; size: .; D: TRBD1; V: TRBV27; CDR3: CASSLYRGGGYGYTF; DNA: TGTGCCAGCAGTTTATACAGGGGAGGAGGATATGGCTACACCTTC
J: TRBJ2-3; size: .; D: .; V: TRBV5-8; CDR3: CASSSKTDTQYF; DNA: TGTGCCAGCAGCTCTAAGACAGATACGCAGTATTTT
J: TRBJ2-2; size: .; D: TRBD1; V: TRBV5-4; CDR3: CASSSGQGEVVVTGELFF; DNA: TGTGCCAGCAGCTCCGGACAGGGGGAAGTGGTAGTAACCGGGGAGCTGTTTTTT
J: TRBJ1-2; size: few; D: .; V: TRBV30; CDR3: CAWGPSGLGYTF; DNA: TGTGCCTGGGGACCCTCAGGGCTCGGCTACACCTTC
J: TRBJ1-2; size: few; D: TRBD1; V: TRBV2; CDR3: CASSRDRGGYGYTF; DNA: TGTGCCAGCAGTCGGGACAGGGGCGGCTATGGCTACACCTTC
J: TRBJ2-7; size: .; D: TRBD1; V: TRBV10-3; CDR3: CAISQDRVHEQYF; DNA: TGTGCCATCAGTCAAGACAGGGTGCACGAGCAGTACTTC
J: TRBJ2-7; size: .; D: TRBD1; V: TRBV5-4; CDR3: CASSLGQGAWEQYF; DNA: TGTGCCAGCAGCTTGGGACAGGGGGCGTGGGAGCAGTACTTC
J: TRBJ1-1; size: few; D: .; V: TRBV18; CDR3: CATQGGLNTEAFF; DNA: TGTGCCACCCAAGGGGGATTGAACACTGAAGCTTTCTTT
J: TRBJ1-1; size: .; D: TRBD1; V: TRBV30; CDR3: CAWSGDRGRAFF; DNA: TGTGCCTGGAGTGGGGACAGGGGGAGAGCTTTCTTT
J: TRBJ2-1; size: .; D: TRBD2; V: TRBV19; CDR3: CASSRGGSSYNEQFF; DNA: TGTGCCAGTAGCCGGGGGGGGAGCTCCTACAATGAGCAGTTCTTC
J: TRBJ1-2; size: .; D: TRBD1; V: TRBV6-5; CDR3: CASSRPTQGEGGYTF; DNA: TGTGCCAGCAGTCGGCCGACACAGGGGGAGGGTGGCTACACCTTC
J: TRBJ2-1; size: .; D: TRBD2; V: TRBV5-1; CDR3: CASSLGTSGMSSYNEQFF; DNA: TGCGCCAGCAGCCTTGGGACTAGCGGGATGAGCTCCTACAATGAGCAGTTCTTC
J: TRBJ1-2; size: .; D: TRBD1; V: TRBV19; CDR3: CASNLGQLNYGYTF; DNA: TGTGCCAGTAATCTGGGACAGCTAAACTATGGCTACACCTTC
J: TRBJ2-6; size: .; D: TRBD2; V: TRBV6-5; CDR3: CATLAGANGANVLTF; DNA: TGTGCCACCCTGGCGGGAGCAAATGGGGCCAACGTCCTGACTTTC
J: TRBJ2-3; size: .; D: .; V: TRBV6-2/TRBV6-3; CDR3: CASSYNAVGTQYF; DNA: TGTGCCAGCAGTTATAACGCGGTCGGTACGCAGTATTTT
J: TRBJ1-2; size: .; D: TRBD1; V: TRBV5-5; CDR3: CASRDRAGYTF; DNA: TGTGCCAGCAGAGACAGGGCCGGCTACACCTTC
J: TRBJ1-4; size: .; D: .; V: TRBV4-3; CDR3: CASSQGQGNEKLFF; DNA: TGCGCCAGCAGCCAAGGGCAGGGCAATGAAAAACTGTTTTTT
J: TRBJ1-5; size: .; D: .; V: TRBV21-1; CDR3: CASSPPGRNQPQHF; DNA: TGTGCCAGCAGCCCACCAGGGAGGAATCAGCCCCAGCATTTT
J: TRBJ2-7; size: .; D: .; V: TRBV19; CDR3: CASSISRYEQYF; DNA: TGTGCCAGTAGTATATCGCGTTACGAGCAGTACTTC
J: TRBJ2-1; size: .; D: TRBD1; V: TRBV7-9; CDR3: CASRLGTGTGLANEQFF; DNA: TGTGCCAGTCGTTTGGGGACCGGGACAGGGTTGGCAAATGAGCAGTTCTTC
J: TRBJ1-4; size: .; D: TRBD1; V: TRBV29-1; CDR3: CSVGDRGNEKLFF; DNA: TGCAGCGTTGGGGACAGGGGTAATGAAAAACTGTTTTTT
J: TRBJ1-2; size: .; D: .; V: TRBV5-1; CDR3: CASAPGGTNYGYTF; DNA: TGCGCCAGCGCTCCGGGGGGAACTAACTATGGCTACACCTTC
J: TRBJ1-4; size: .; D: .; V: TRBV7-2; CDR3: CASSLVGVPAANEKLFF; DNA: TGTGCCAGCAGCTTAGTAGGGGTGCCTGCAGCTAATGAAAAACTGTTTTTT
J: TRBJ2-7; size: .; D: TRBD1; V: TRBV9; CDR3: CASSAGTGFGEQYF; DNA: TGTGCCAGCAGCGCGGGGACAGGATTTGGAGAGCAGTACTTC
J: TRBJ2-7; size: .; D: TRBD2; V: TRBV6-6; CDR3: CASRPRLAGGEEQYF; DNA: TGTGCCAGCAGACCACGACTAGCGGGGGGCGAGGAGCAGTACTTC
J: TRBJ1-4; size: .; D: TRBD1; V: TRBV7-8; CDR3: CASSTSDRGQEKLFF; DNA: TGTGCCAGCAGCACATCGGACAGGGGGCAAGAAAAACTGTTTTTT
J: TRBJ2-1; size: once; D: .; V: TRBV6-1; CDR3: CASSDQYNEQFF; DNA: TGTGCCAGCAGTGACCAGTACAATGAGCAGTTCTTC
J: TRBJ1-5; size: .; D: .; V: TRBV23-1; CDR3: CASSQFRRGEIRPQHF; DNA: TGCGCCAGCAGTCAATTTAGGCGGGGCGAGATTCGGCCCCAGCATTTT
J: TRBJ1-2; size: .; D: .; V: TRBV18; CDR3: CASSPPSSGYTF; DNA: TGTGCCAGCTCACCACCTTCGTCTGGCTACACCTTC
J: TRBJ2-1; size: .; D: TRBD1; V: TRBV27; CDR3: CASSRQGNEQFF; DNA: TGTGCCAGCAGTCGACAGGGAAATGAGCAGTTCTTC
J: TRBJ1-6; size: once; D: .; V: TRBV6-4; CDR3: CASSDSSEITRVYNSPLHF; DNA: TGTGCCAGCAGTGACTCCTCCGAGATAACGAGGGTCTATAATTCACCCCTCCACTTT
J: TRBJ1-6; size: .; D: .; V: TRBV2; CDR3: CASKANSPLHF; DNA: TGTGCCAGCAAAGCTAATTCACCCCTCCACTTT
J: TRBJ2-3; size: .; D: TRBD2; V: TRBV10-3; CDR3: CAISEGLAEYTQYF; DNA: TGTGCCATCAGTGAGGGACTAGCGGAATATACGCAGTATTTT